This T cell receptor beta chain was profiled in a study of human T cells and chemical hapten exposure. Background on the study: The patients were mostly female; they had alopecia areata, totalis or universalis. Study outcomes and limitations: Donor immune responses may differ from healthy people's, since all donors had alopecia.

Time point described: pre-sensitization, week 0. Treatment specified: therapeutic diphenylcyclopropenone sensitization with weekly scalp DPC. A note on this clonotype: Its antigen remains unknown.

One entry per CDR3 protein, called by TCRdb with MiXCR from the RACE reads. The profile shows 250,000 or so distinct CDR3 sequences, about 8.1% of them singletons. The CDR3 runs 14 residues. Germline assignment: CDR1 MNHEY and CDR2 SVGAGI. The germline V and J ends were trimmed by 5 bases and 5 bases, with 12 bases remaining between them. The receptor was isolated from a woman in her thirties or forties with alopecia areata. Some clones in this sample may be carry-over from other donors' samples. The chain links TRBV6-5 to TRBJ2-2; no clear D. The sequencing used whole blood, collected in connection with sensitization to the hapten diphenylcyclopropenone (DPC). CDR3 sequence (DNA): TGTGCCAGCAGTCTCGGACCAATAACCGGGGAGCTGTTTTTT. It encodes CASSLGPITGELFF.